This TCR beta chain was identified during a study of shared clonotypes between healthy human individuals. In the authors' workflow: Owing to the provision of junction-only sequences devoid of quality scores by immunoSEQ, filtering differed. Clones were sequenced by immunoSEQ multiplex PCR, and TCRdb holds only the in-frame ones, with some missing. That table supplies the V and J calls and clone size; D and trimming were determined from the DNA. The table lists about 470,000 clones, 79% of them singletons. CDR3 size: 16 residues. The germline CDR1 and CDR2 sequences are SGDLS and YYNGEE. The ends lost 4 bases at V and 6 bases at J; junction bases unmatched: 11. Findings and limits, study-wide: Enrolling few donors narrowed the genetic and exposure-history diversity that was represented.

The unsorted samples took about 90 million PBMCs to get genomic DNA. As for this clone: No antigen is known for it.

The rearrangement links TRBV9 to TRBJ2-3; 10 bases line up with TRBD2. The sample taken for sequencing was PBMCs. The receptor was isolated from a woman aged 40 to 55 in good health. Some clones in this sample may be carry-over from other donors' samples. CDR3 nucleotide sequence: TGTGCCAGCAGCCCCCGGACTAGCGGAGAGGTGGATACGCAGTATTTT. Its translation is CASSPRTSGEVDTQYF.